This T cell receptor (beta chain) appears in the sequencing data of a study of human T cells and chemical hapten exposure. As to this clonotype: Antigen: not known.

CDR1 and CDR2 from the germline V gene are SGHTA and FQGNSA. The CDR3 runs to 15 residues. Trimming removed 4 bases from V and 3 bases from J; junction bases left unmatched: 6. As for time point: healthy volunteer bleed at 2 weeks. Total RNA came from unfractionated whole blood. Whole-study results and caveats: Counts of TCRs above 1 in 1000 frequency stayed unchanged with DPC sensitization.

The library labeled individual cDNA molecules by adding unique molecular identifiers to them. As processed by the authors: There were a median of approximately 100,000 TCRs per sample, with a range from about 23,224 to 690,600. One entry per CDR3 protein, called by TCRdb with MiXCR from the RACE reads. TCRdb's processing, not the study's, gives the V and J calls here. The table shows over 85,000 distinct CDR3 sequences, with about 8.7% occurring only once. The chain couples TRBV7-2 to TRBJ2-7; 10 bases map to TRBD2. Source material: whole blood. This sequence originates from a female donor in good health. Some clones in this sample may be carry-over from other donors' samples. The CDR3 spells CASSSGLAGDYEQYF. The CDR3 DNA sequence: TGTGCCAGCAGCTCCGGTCTAGCGGGAGACTACGAGCAGTACTTC.